The 10 T cell receptor beta chains presented below share a single source sample, sequenced in a study of HIV-infected patients and healthy controls. TCRdb called the 5' RACE reads again in MiXCR, with one record for every CDR3 protein. The data contain under 70,000 distinct CDR3 sequences, roughly 19% of them singletons. Source material: CD4+ T cells from blood. The receptors here all came from a human donor in good health.

The chain uses TRBV29-1 and TRBJ2-5; D gene unclear. Germline CDR1 reads SQVTM; CDR2 reads ANQGSEA. Trimming took off 4 bases at V and 5 bases at J, with 11 bases between the two ends. The CDR3 loop spans 12 amino acids. As DNA, the CDR3 is TGCAGCGTTGGTAACACTGGGGAGACCCAGTACTTC. Translation gives CSVGNTGETQYF.

This clonotype was counted between two and nine times. The chain uses TRBV19 and TRBJ2-3, with 7 bases that match TRBD1. Germline V gene data show CDR1 as LNHDA and CDR2 as SQIVND (reference sequence). J was trimmed by 2 bases and V by 5 bases; bases with no gene match: 7. The CDR3 consists of 15 residues. CDR3 loop: CASSLGTEYTDTQYF. The DNA for the CDR3 is TGTGCCAGTAGTCTAGGGACAGAATACACAGATACGCAGTATTTT.

The chain links TRBV6-2 or TRBV6-3 to TRBJ1-2; D uncertain. Trimming took 1 base from V and 1 from J, leaving 10 bases between them. The CDR3 length is 15 residues. Per germline, CDR1 MNHEY and CDR2 SVGEGT. The CDR3 region has the DNA TGTGCCAGCAGTTACTACGAGGAGTTTAACTATGGCTACACCTTC. Its protein is CASSYYEEFNYGYTF.

This clonotype was detected many times. The rearrangement uses TRBV27 and TRBJ1-1; D uncertain. The CDR3 consists of 14 residues. Germline V gene data show CDR1 as MNHEY and CDR2 as SMNVEV (reference sequence). V was pared by 3 bases and J by 8 bases, with 16 bases between. CDR3 sequence: CASSFALPGKEAFF. In DNA form, the CDR3 reads TGTGCCAGCAGTTTTGCTCTGCCGGGCAAGGAAGCTTTCTTT.

The CDR3 region is CASSLEGIRGNSPLHF. The CDR3 DNA follows: TGTGCCAGCAGCTTAGAGGGGATCCGTGGTAATTCACCCCTCCACTTT. The genes are TRBV7-2 and TRBJ1-6, with D perhaps matching TRBD1 (5 bases). Germline V gives CDR1 SGHTA, CDR2 FQGNSA. V gave up 1 base and J gave up 6 bases, with 13 bases separating them. The CDR3 extends over 16 amino acids.

This clonotype was recorded once. The chain is built from TRBV2 and TRBJ1-2; TRBD1 matches at 8 bases. The length of the CDR3 is 13 residues. Germline lookup yields CDR1 SNHLY and CDR2 FYNNEI. With 7 bases clipped from V and 4 bases from J, the junction kept 5 bases outside the gene matches. CDR3 sequence (DNA): TGTGCCAGCACAGACAGGGGAGGCTATGGCTACACCTTC. Encoded protein: CASTDRGGYGYTF.

The chain joins TRBV20-1 to TRBJ1-6; D unclear. Germline V gives CDR1 DFQATT, CDR2 SNEGSKA (reference sequence). CDR3 length equals 12 residues. Trimming took off 3 bases at V and 10 bases at J, with 10 bases between the two ends. CDR3 nucleotide sequence: TGCAGTGCTAGTAGGGAACGGTCACCCCTCCACTTT. This encodes CSASRERSPLHF.

The chain employs TRBV7-9 and TRBJ1-2; TRBD1 is a possible D gene (5 bases). CDR1 is SEHNR and CDR2 is FQNEAQ in the germline V gene (reference sequence). V was shortened by 4 bases and J by 3 bases, with 9 bases between the two germline ends. The CDR3 contains 13 residues. The CDR3 is CASSWDGHYGYTF. CDR3 sequence (DNA): TGTGCCAGCAGCTGGGACGGTCACTATGGCTACACCTTC.

This clonotype was counted many times. The V gene is TRBV21-1, the J gene TRBJ1-1. TRBV21-1 constitutes a pseudogene. The length of the CDR3 is 12 residues. The CDR3 reads CASRRPNTEAFF. The CDR3 DNA sequence: TGTGCCAGCCGTAGACCGAACACTGAAGCTTTCTTT.

This clonotype has at least ten counts. The chain employs TRBV19 and TRBJ2-5; 10 bases line up with TRBD2. There are 16 residues in the CDR3. Germline V CDR1 and CDR2: LNHDA, SQIVND (reference sequence). The trim removed 4 bases at V and 3 bases at J, leaving 8 bases unmatched. CDR3 DNA sequence: TGTGCCAGTAGTACGAGCGGGAGGGCCCGGGAAGAGACCCAGTACTTC. Translated, it gives CASSTSGRAREETQYF.